These T cell receptor beta chains were read from a single sample in a study of T-cell reconstitution after alpha-beta-depleted transplantation in children. TCRdb analysed the PCR reads with MiXCR anew, one entry per CDR3 protein. This sample has roughly 30,000 distinct CDR3 sequences, with about 7% found just once. The sample here was peripheral blood, taken 60 days after TCRalphabeta/CD19-depleted stem cell transplant. Every receptor here comes from a child younger than two who had a stem cell transplant for acute myeloid leukemia, so the T cells may come from the graft donor. Both conserved end residues are part of each CDR3. D genes are given only for firm matches. Where a row states a size, it is once, few, many or the class of an expanded clone; other rows omit it.

many	-	TRBV6-1	TRBJ1-1	TGTGCCAGCAGCACAACCCGGCAGATGAACACTGAAGCTTTCTTT	CASSTTRQMNTEAFF
-	TRBD1	TRBV10-3	TRBJ1-1	TGTGCCATCACCCGGACAGGGAACACTGAAGCTTTCTTT	CAITRTGNTEAFF
many	TRBD2	TRBV11-1	TRBJ2-1	TGTGCCAGCAGCCCGACTAGCGGGAGGTTAATTCGCTACAATGAGCAGTTCTTC	CASSPTSGRLIRYNEQFF
many	-	TRBV12-3/TRBV12-4	TRBJ1-3	TGTGCCAGCAGTTTTAGGGGGGAAGGAAACACCATATATTTT	CASSFRGEGNTIYF
-	-	TRBV5-1	TRBJ2-2	TGCGCCAGCAGCTCCAGGGTGATCTCTGGGGTGCTGTTTTTT	CASSSRVISGVLFF
many	-	TRBV4-3	TRBJ2-7	TGCGCCAGCAGCCAACAGGGTTACCCTCGGAACGAGCAGTACTTC	CASSQQGYPRNEQYF
many	-	TRBV4-3	TRBJ2-1	TGCGCCAGCAGCCAAGTCAGTTTTGGTGAGCAGTTCTTC	CASSQVSFGEQFF
many	-	TRBV7-9	TRBJ2-5	TGTGCCAGCAGCTTAACGGGGTACCAAGAGACCCAGTACTTC	CASSLTGYQETQYF
medium-sized	-	TRBV5-1	TRBJ2-1	TGCGCCAGCAGCTTGGTTGGCCACGGCTCCTACAATGAGCAGTTCTTC	CASSLVGHGSYNEQFF
many	-	TRBV2	TRBJ2-3	TGTGCCAGCAAGAGGGGATGGACAGATACGCAGTATTTT	CASKRGWTDTQYF
many	TRBD2	TRBV9	TRBJ2-4	TGTGCCAGCAGCGTCTCCGGCGGGGGGTCCAAAAACATTCAGTACTTC	CASSVSGGGSKNIQYF
many	-	TRBV20-1	TRBJ2-7	TGCAGTGCTGGGGACCGGAGCTCCTACGAGCAGTACTTC	CSAGDRSSYEQYF
many	TRBD1	TRBV27	TRBJ1-5	TGTGCCAGCAGTTCCGGGACAGGGGCGAGTCAGCCCCAGCATTTT	CASSSGTGASQPQHF
many	TRBD1	TRBV24-1	TRBJ2-7	TGTGCCACCAGTGATTCACTTCGGACAGGGCAGTACTTC	CATSDSLRTGQYF
many	-	TRBV7-2	TRBJ2-5	TGTGCCAGCAGCTTATGGGGGGAAGAGACCCAGTACTTC	CASSLWGEETQYF
many	-	TRBV7-2	TRBJ2-3	TGTGCCAGCAGCTTAGTCACGCAGTATTTT	CASSLVTQYF
many	-	TRBV7-6	TRBJ2-2	TGTGCCAGCAGCTTAAGGGGGTTGAGGGAGCTGTTTTTT	CASSLRGLRELFF
many	-	TRBV7-9	TRBJ1-5	TGTGCCAGCAGCCAATGGGGGCAGCCCCAGCATTTT	CASSQWGQPQHF
many	TRBD2	TRBV20-1	TRBJ2-7	TGCAGTGCTGACCGGGACCTCAACGGGCGACTAGCTCCCTACGAGCAGTACTTC	CSADRDLNGRLAPYEQYF
few	TRBD1	TRBV18	TRBJ2-7	TGTGCCAGCTCAGGTGGGACAGGCCAACTCTACGAGCAGTACTTC	CASSGGTGQLYEQYF
many	-	TRBV6-1	TRBJ2-2	TGTGCCAGCAGTGCCACTATTAACACCGGGGAGCTGTTTTTT	CASSATINTGELFF
once	-	TRBV6-5	TRBJ2-5	TGTGCCAGCAGTTACTCGGGGGCCCAAGAGACCCAGTACTTC	CASSYSGAQETQYF
many	-	TRBV10-3	TRBJ1-1	TGTGCCATCAGTGAGTTGGACGACGAAGCTTTCTTT	CAISELDDEAFF
many	TRBD2	TRBV20-1	TRBJ2-7	TGCAGTGCCAACCCAAGCGGGAGCTCCTACGAGCAGTACTTC	CSANPSGSSYEQYF
many	-	TRBV24-1	TRBJ2-3	TGTGCCACCGGACGGGGGTCACCAGATACGCAGTATTTT	CATGRGSPDTQYF
-	-	TRBV4-2	TRBJ2-1	TGTGCCAGCGGCCCCGGGGTCTACTCCTACAATGAGCAGTTCTTC	CASGPGVYSYNEQFF
once	-	TRBV5-5	TRBJ2-2	TGTGCCAGCAGCTTGTCGGGCAGAACCCCGGGCACCGGGGAGCTGTTTTTT	CASSLSGRTPGTGELFF
once	-	TRBV14	TRBJ2-5	TGTGCCAGCAGCCAAAACGCGGGACCGGTCCCCAAAGAGACCCAGTACTTC	CASSQNAGPVPKETQYF